This entry lists 16 T cell receptor beta chains sequenced from one sample in a study of blood T cell repertoires in COVID-19. Sequencing used immunoSEQ multiplex PCR; TCRdb keeps in-frame clones, though not all of them. Of around 140,000 clones in the sample, approximately 88% are singletons; the top ten hold approximately 10%. What was sequenced was peripheral blood. The receptors come from a middle-aged man with acute or convalescent COVID-19.

The chain recombines TRBV7-2 with TRBJ1-4; D unclear. Trimming shortened V by 3 bases and J by 8 bases, and 19 bases separated the two germline ends. This CDR3 has 16 amino acids. Germline V gene sequence: CDR1 SGHTA, CDR2 FQGNSA. The DNA for the CDR3 is TGTGCCAGCAGCTTTCGGAGGCCCGCCGGAGGGGAAAAACTGTTTTTT. It codes for CASSFRRPAGGEKLFF.

J is TRBJ1-1 and V is TRBV4-1, with a tentative D call TRBD1 (5 bases). This CDR3 region has 18 residues. The V end lost 4 bases, the J end lost 0 bases, and 21 bases lay between the germline ends. The V gene's germline CDR1 is MGHRA and CDR2 YSYEKL. The CDR3, as DNA: TGCGCCAGCAGCCCTCAGGAGGGGAGGAAAGCGATGAACACTGAAGCTTTCTTT. It is translated as CASSPQEGRKAMNTEAFF.

The chain joins TRBV5-1 to TRBJ2-1, with a tentative D call TRBD2 (6 bases). Looked up from germline, CDR1 is SGHRS and CDR2 is YFSETQ. V was pared by 2 bases and J by 9 bases, with 24 bases between. The CDR3 extends over 17 amino acids. The CDR3 bases are TGCGCCAGCAGCTTAACACCTGGCGGGACCCCCATAGGTGAGCAGTTCTTC. Its translation: CASSLTPGGTPIGEQFF.

This clone appeared a few times. The V call is TRBV9, the J call TRBJ2-5; 11 bases fit TRBD2. Germline CDR1 SGDLS, CDR2 YYNGEE. J was trimmed by 5 bases and V by 0 bases; bases with no gene match: 3. This CDR3 is built from 15 residues. Written as DNA, the CDR3 is TGTGCCAGCAGCGTAGCCCTAGCGGGAGGTGAGACCCAGTACTTC. Encoded protein: CASSVALAGGETQYF.

The chain is built from TRBV11-3 and TRBJ1-1, with TRBD1 matching over 8 bases. The V segment lost 8 bases and the J segment 6 bases; nucleotides outside the gene matches: 8. Per germline, CDR1 SGHNT and CDR2 YENEEA. This CDR3 spans 13 amino acids. CDR3 DNA sequence: TGTGCCAGCGGGCGGGACAGGTCCTCTGAAGCTTTCTTT. It yields the protein CASGRDRSSEAFF.

The chain uses TRBV6-5 and TRBJ1-1, with 8 bases that match TRBD1. The V and J ends lost 5 bases and 5 bases, in that order; junction bases with no gene match: 7. Germline V lookup: CDR1 MNHEY, CDR2 SVGAGI. The CDR3 is 14 residues long. CDR3 sequence reads: CASSPRGQSTEAFF. As DNA, the CDR3 is TGTGCCAGCAGTCCCAGGGGGCAGAGTACTGAAGCTTTCTTT.

V usage is TRBV28 and J usage is TRBJ2-2; D call uncertain. Germline values: CDR1 MDHEN, CDR2 SYDVKM. Trimming pared 7 bases from V and 1 base from J, leaving 10 bases between. The CDR3 loop spans 14 amino acids. The DNA of the CDR3 is TGTGCCAGCACTACTACAAGGAACACCGGGGAGCTGTTTTTT. The encoded protein is CASTTTRNTGELFF.

The rearrangement uses TRBV19 and TRBJ1-1, with 7 bases aligning to TRBD1. Looked up from germline, CDR1 is LNHDA and CDR2 is SQIVND (reference sequence). There are 13 residues in the CDR3. V shed 3 bases and J 9 bases; nucleotides not matched to a gene: 7. CDR3 protein: CASSINTQGKAFF. CDR3 bases: TGTGCCAGTAGTATCAATACACAGGGGAAAGCTTTCTTT.

The chain links TRBV28 to TRBJ1-3; D gene uncertain. The V end was cut by 2 bases, the J end by 7 bases, with 15 bases between. Germline V gene lookup returns CDR1 MDHEN and CDR2 SYDVKM. The CDR3 contains 15 residues. CDR3 residues: CASSLDELNGNTIYF. The CDR3 region has the DNA TGTGCCAGCAGTTTAGATGAGCTGAACGGGAACACCATATATTTT.

V is TRBV3-1 (or the pseudogene TRBV3-2) and J is TRBJ1-2; 7 bases align to TRBD1. Germline-derived CDR1 and CDR2 are LGHDT and YNNKEL (reference sequence). J lost 8 bases, V lost 6 bases, and 6 bases had no gene match. CDR3 length: 12 residues. In nucleotides, the CDR3 is TGTGCCAGCAGGACAGGGCCAACAGGCTACACCTTC. Translated, it gives CASRTGPTGYTF.

This clone showed up just once. Other nucleotide sequences from this sample produce the same CDR3. The gene calls are TRBV6-5 and TRBJ1-6; 11 bases map to TRBD1. The CDR3 consists of 16 residues. J was trimmed by 9 bases and V by 2 bases; bases with no gene match: 6. CDR1 MNHEY and CDR2 SVGAGI come from the germline V gene. The CDR3 protein is CASSYASGTGGSPLHF. The CDR3 DNA reads TGTGCCAGCAGTTACGCGAGTGGGACAGGGGGTTCACCCCTCCACTTT.

V is TRBV5-1 and J is TRBJ2-7; possible D gene TRBD2, 6 bases. Germline CDR1 reads SGHRS; CDR2 reads YFSETQ. V dropped 0 bases and J dropped 6 bases, with 16 bases sitting between them. This CDR3 comprises 15 residues. The CDR3, as DNA: TGCGCCAGCAGCTTGGCGGGGGTGGTCCCCACCGAGCAGTACTTC. It translates to CASSLAGVVPTEQYF. Full variable domain (outside the CDR3, taken from reference TRBV5-1 and TRBJ2-7): KAGVTQTPRYLIKTRGQQVTLSCSPISGHRSVSWYQQTPGQGLQFLFEYFSETQRNKGNFPGRFSGRQFSNSRSEMNVSTLELGDSALYLCASSLAGVVPTEQYFGPGTRLTVT.

The V call is TRBV7-9, the J call TRBJ2-6; 8 bases map to TRBD1. The ends lost 2 bases at V and 2 bases at J; junction bases unmatched: 8. Germline values: CDR1 SEHNR, CDR2 FQNEAQ (reference sequence). The CDR3 totals 18 residues. CDR3: CASSLSRTGRTGANVLTF. The CDR3, as DNA: TGTGCCAGCAGCTTAAGCCGGACAGGGAGAACTGGGGCCAACGTCCTGACTTTC. Variable domain in full (rest from reference TRBV7-9 and TRBJ2-6): DTGVSQNPRHKITKRGQNVTFRCDPISEHNRLYWYRQTLGQGPEFLTYFQNEAQLEKSRLLSDRFSAERPKGSFSTLEIQRTEQGDSAMYLCASSLSRTGRTGANVLTFGAGSRLTVL.

The chain employs TRBV5-6 and TRBJ1-6, with a weak D call TRBD1 (5 bases). The CDR3 length is 14 residues. Trimming removed 3 bases at V and 7 bases at J, with 11 bases between. CDR1 and CDR2 (germline): SGHDT, YYEEEE. The DNA of the CDR3 is TGTGCCAGCAGCTGGGGCAGCTTGAATTCACCCCTCCACTTT. This translates into CASSWGSLNSPLHF.

The V and J genes are TRBV29-1 and TRBJ2-7; perhaps TRBD2 as D (6 bases). Looked up from germline, CDR1 is SQVTM and CDR2 is ANQGSEA. The CDR3 contains 12 residues. V gave up 7 bases and J gave up 9 bases, with 19 bases separating them. CDR3 sequence: CSAGTSRIGQYF. The CDR3 bases are TGCAGCGCCGGGACTTCAAGGATCGGGCAGTACTTC.

The chain links TRBV28 to TRBJ2-7, with a weak D call TRBD1 (7 bases). CDR1 is MDHEN and CDR2 is SYDVKM in the germline V gene. Deletions cut 2 bases from V and 6 bases from J, with 17 bases between. The CDR3 is 15 residues long. The DNA of the CDR3 is TGTGCCAGCAGTTTACTGCCGGGGGACAGTTCCGAGCAGTACTTC. It translates to CASSLLPGDSSEQYF.